This TCR beta chain appears in the sequencing data of a study of blood T cell repertoires in COVID-19. Background on the study: T cells, B-cell-depleted T cells, or PBMCs supplied cDNA or gDNA.

Per the authors' pipeline: The authors estimated nucleated cell counts from reference gene primer amplification. The data were produced by immunoSEQ multiplex PCR, yet TCRdb's version contains in-frame clones alone and is incomplete. V and J calls and clone size are given by that table; D and trimming were obtained from the DNA. The sample lists about 240,000 clones, approximately 90% occurring once. This clone was recorded only once. This TCR came from a woman aged 45 to 65 with COVID-19, enrolled during active disease. Specimen: peripheral blood.

The CDR3 is CASSLRRTAQETQYF. The CDR3 DNA reads TGTGCCAGCAGCCTCCGCCGGACAGCCCAAGAGACCCAGTACTTC. The chain links TRBV6-5 to TRBJ2-5; D possibly corresponds to TRBD1 (6 bases). This CDR3 contains 15 residues. Germline assignment: CDR1 MNHEY and CDR2 SVGAGI. V lost 6 bases and J lost 1, with 15 bases in between.